The 21 T cell receptor beta chains given below trace back to one sample, sequenced in a study of T cell responses to AZD1222 COVID-19 vaccine (dated by TCRdb to about 2021). The time point label, read with the paper, signifies: baseline before first vaccination. Libraries were prepared through the immunoSEQ multiplex PCR assay. What TCRdb holds here is the immuneACCESS table cut down to in-frame rearrangements. Part of the clones is not present; checked against another copy, under half of the missing clones reflect an unresolved V gene, and the others are unexplained. For this sample there are roughly 170,000 clones; roughly 93% appear just once. The top ten hold over 0.8% of the sample. This specimen consisted of peripheral blood, obtained on day 0 of AZD1222 vaccination. These receptors were collected from an adult in good health.

The chain is built from TRBV6-5 and TRBJ2-1; D may be TRBD2 (5 bases). Germline-derived CDR1 and CDR2 are MNHEY and SVGAGI. The CDR3 runs 15 residues. Trimming shortened V by 0 bases and J by 9 bases, and 15 bases separated the two germline ends. In DNA form, the CDR3 reads TGTGCCAGCAGTTACTCGAATCCGGGCGAGGGTGAGCAGTTCTTC. This sequence encodes CASSYSNPGEGEQFF.

The chain joins TRBV19 to TRBJ2-5; the match to TRBD1 covers 9 bases. This CDR3 has 18 residues. The J segment lost 5 bases and the V segment lost 0 bases, leaving 13 bases of the junction unmatched. Germline assignment: CDR1 LNHDA and CDR2 SQIVND (reference sequence). CDR3 in DNA: TGTGCCAGTAGTATAGAATTTTTCGGACAGGGGAGATCGGAGACCCAGTACTTC. Translation: CASSIEFFGQGRSETQYF.

This clone has just one count. In DNA form, the CDR3 reads TGCGCCAGCAGCCAAGAAGGGCGGATTAATCAGCCCCAGCATTTT. It yields the protein CASSQEGRINQPQHF. The chain employs TRBV4-1 and TRBJ1-5, with D unclear. This CDR3 comprises 15 residues. Trimming left V 0 bases short and J 4 bases short, with 10 bases between. CDR1 and CDR2 from the germline V gene are MGHRA and YSYEKL.

The chain employs TRBV9 and TRBJ2-5; D is undetermined. CDR3 length: 14 residues. Germline loops: CDR1 SGDLS, CDR2 YYNGEE. With 0 bases removed from V and 4 bases from J, the gap between germline ends came to 10 bases. Written as DNA, the CDR3 is TGTGCCAGCAGCGTAGTCCCAAGCCCAGAGACCCAGTACTTC. Amino acids: CASSVVPSPETQYF. The entire variable domain, with the rest obtained from reference TRBV9 and TRBJ2-5, is as follows: DSGVTQTPKHLITATGQRVTLRCSPRSGDLSVYWYQQSLDQGLQFLIQYYNGEERAKGNILERFSAQQFPDLHSELNLSSLELGDSALYFCASSVVPSPETQYFGPGTRLLVL.

J is TRBJ1-2 and V is TRBV12-3 or TRBV12-4; D is ambiguous. V dropped 7 bases and J dropped 5 bases, with 8 bases sitting between them. The CDR3 has 11 residues. CDR3 in DNA: TGTGCCAGCACCTGGGGTTATGGCTACACCTTC. Protein sequence: CASTWGYGYTF.

The chain has TRBV5-6 and TRBJ2-6; TRBD2 is a possible D gene (6 bases). With 0 bases removed from V and 1 base from J, the gap between germline ends came to 11 bases. Germline V lookup: CDR1 SGHDT, CDR2 YYEEEE. The CDR3 loop spans 17 amino acids. CDR3 sequence (DNA): TGTGCCAGCAGCTTGGTGCCCCTAGCGTCTGGGGCCAACGTCCTGACTTTC. Protein: CASSLVPLASGANVLTF. Combining the CDR3 with reference TRBV5-6 and TRBJ2-6 gives the whole variable domain DAGVTQSPTHLIKTRGQQVTLRCSPKSGHDTVSWYQQALGQGPQFIFQYYEEEERQRGNFPDRFSGHQFPNYSSELNVNALLLGDSALYLCASSLVPLASGANVLTFGAGSRLTVL.

The chain recombines TRBV5-4 with TRBJ2-5; TRBD2 is a possible D gene (7 bases). The germline V gene has CDR1 SGHNT and CDR2 YYREEE (reference sequence). The ends were cut back, 2 bases at V and 4 bases at J, with 12 bases in the middle. The CDR3 sequence is 14 residues long. CDR3 nucleotides: TGTGCCAGCAGCTTTTTCGGGGGGCCAGAGACCCAGTACTTC. Translation gives CASSFFGGPETQYF.

The chain links TRBV18 to TRBJ2-7, with D tentatively TRBD2 (5 bases). The germline V gene has CDR1 KGHSH and CDR2 LQKENI. This CDR3 has 13 residues. V lost 6 bases and J 1 base, leaving 10 bases between the germline ends. The CDR3 nucleotides read TGTGCCAGCTCTTCTCGGGATTCCTACGAGCAGTACTTC. Encoded protein: CASSSRDSYEQYF. The full variable domain, with the rest looked up from reference TRBV18 and TRBJ2-7, is NAGVMQNPRHLVRRRGQEARLRCSPMKGHSHVYWYRQLPEEGLKFMVYLQKENIIDESGMPKERFSAEFPKEGPSILRIQQVVRGDSAAYFCASSSRDSYEQYFGPGTRLTVT.

A few counts support this clone. This chain uses TRBV11-2 with TRBJ1-2; TRBD1 aligns across 7 bases. Trimming removed 4 bases from V and 7 bases from J; junction bases left unmatched: 12. Germline V gene data show CDR1 as SGHAT and CDR2 as FQNNGV. The CDR3 contains 15 residues. In DNA form, the CDR3 reads TGTGCCAGCAGCTCGCTTTGGAGGGGGCGACGTGGCTACACCTTC. Translated: CASSSLWRGRRGYTF. Supplemented by reference TRBV11-2 and TRBJ1-2, the full variable domain reads EAGVAQSPRYKIIEKRQSVAFWCNPISGHATLYWYQQILGQGPKLLIQFQNNGVVDDSQLPKDRFSAERLKGVDSTLKIQPAKLEDSAVYLCASSSLWRGRRGYTFGSGTRLTVV.

The chain is built from TRBV7-2 and TRBJ1-5; D is ambiguous. The germline V gene has CDR1 SGHTA and CDR2 FQGNSA. V was clipped by 1 base and J by 4 bases, with 11 bases between them. The CDR3 loop spans 15 amino acids. Here the CDR3 reads CASSLGSAKNQPQHF. CDR3 in DNA: TGTGCCAGCAGCTTAGGATCAGCAAAAAATCAGCCCCAGCATTTT.

The chain couples TRBV28 to TRBJ2-7; D call uncertain. V was pared by 2 bases and J by 5 bases, with 7 bases between. The length of the CDR3 is 12 residues. CDR1 is MDHEN and CDR2 is SYDVKM in the germline V gene. The CDR3 sequence: CASSLRFDEQYF. The CDR3 DNA reads TGTGCCAGCAGTTTACGCTTCGACGAGCAGTACTTC.

The chain combines TRBV6-5 with TRBJ2-1; possible D gene TRBD2, 7 bases. Germline CDR1 MNHEY, CDR2 SVGAGI. V was shortened by 7 bases and J by 5 bases, with 18 bases between the two germline ends. The CDR3 is 15 amino acids. The CDR3: CASKGPGGLDNEQFF. In DNA, the CDR3 is TGTGCCAGCAAGGGGCCCGGGGGGCTGGACAATGAGCAGTTCTTC.

V usage is TRBV5-1 and J usage is TRBJ2-1, with 8 bases aligning to TRBD2. Germline CDR1 and CDR2: SGHRS and YFSETQ. CDR3 length: 14 residues. V gave up 5 bases and J gave up 3 bases; unmatched junction bases: 4. The CDR3 here is CASRAGLVYNEQFF. CDR3 sequence (DNA): TGCGCCAGCAGGGCGGGACTAGTCTACAATGAGCAGTTCTTC.

The V call is TRBV28, the J call TRBJ1-6; maybe TRBD1 (6 bases). The CDR3 runs 15 residues. Germline CDR1 and CDR2: MDHEN and SYDVKM. V dropped 5 bases and J dropped 7 bases, with 15 bases sitting between them. CDR3 sequence reads: CASSLGASGNSPLHF. The CDR3 DNA reads TGTGCCAGCAGTCTGGGGGCAAGTGGCAATTCACCCCTCCACTTT.

The chain employs TRBV5-1 and TRBJ2-1, with 16 positions matching TRBD2. The CDR3 loop spans 19 amino acids. V lost 3 bases to trimming and J lost 4 bases; unmatched junction nucleotides: 10. Germline lookup yields CDR1 SGHRS and CDR2 YFSETQ. The CDR3 reads CASSSAGTSGGDSYNEQFF. CDR3 nucleotides: TGCGCCAGCAGCTCCGCCGGGACTAGCGGGGGGGATTCATACAATGAGCAGTTCTTC.

V and J are TRBV9 and TRBJ2-1, with 8 bases identical to TRBD2. Germline V gene sequence: CDR1 SGDLS, CDR2 YYNGEE. The CDR3 covers 18 residues. Trimming at V came to 0 bases and at J to 4 bases, leaving 12 bases not matched to a gene. The CDR3 DNA sequence: TGTGCCAGCAGCGTAGTGCCGGCGGCGGGGGGCCCTTACAATGAGCAGTTCTTC. This encodes CASSVVPAAGGPYNEQFF. Full variable domain (remainder filled in from reference TRBV9 and TRBJ2-1): DSGVTQTPKHLITATGQRVTLRCSPRSGDLSVYWYQQSLDQGLQFLIQYYNGEERAKGNILERFSAQQFPDLHSELNLSSLELGDSALYFCASSVVPAAGGPYNEQFFGPGTRLTVL.

Only one count was recorded for this clone. The rearrangement links TRBV3-1 (or the pseudogene TRBV3-2) to TRBJ2-3, with TRBD2 identical over 7 bases. V lost 1 base, J lost 1 base, and 2 bases stayed unmatched. Germline V gives CDR1 LGHDT, CDR2 YNNKEL (reference sequence). This CDR3 comprises 15 residues. The CDR3 bases are TGTGCCAGCAGCCAAGGGCTAGCGGGCACAGATACGCAGTATTTT. This encodes CASSQGLAGTDTQYF.

This sequence joins TRBV9 and TRBJ1-2, with D possibly matching TRBD1 (5 bases). The ends were cut back, 0 bases at V and 6 bases at J, with 9 bases in the middle. The CDR3 loop spans 13 amino acids. Germline loops: CDR1 SGDLS, CDR2 YYNGEE. The CDR3, as DNA: TGTGCCAGCAGCGTAGAGGCAGGGAATGGCTACACCTTC. Protein: CASSVEAGNGYTF. Together with reference TRBV9 and TRBJ1-2, the CDR3 gives the full variable domain: DSGVTQTPKHLITATGQRVTLRCSPRSGDLSVYWYQQSLDQGLQFLIQYYNGEERAKGNILERFSAQQFPDLHSELNLSSLELGDSALYFCASSVEAGNGYTFGSGTRLTVV.

The chain recombines TRBV7-8 with TRBJ2-5; no clear D gene. Trimming left V 5 bases short and J 5 bases short, with 15 bases between. The CDR3 covers 14 residues. CDR1 and CDR2 (germline): SGHVS, FQNEAQ. CDR3 bases: TGTGCCAGCAGCCTCCCCGTCTCCCGGGAGACCCAGTACTTC. It specifies CASSLPVSRETQYF.

The V call is TRBV11-2, the J call TRBJ1-2; 8 bases fit TRBD1. Germline CDR1 and CDR2: SGHAT and FQNNGV. The junction had 2 bases not matched to a gene; V was cut back by 5 bases and J by 6 bases. The CDR3 is made up of 12 amino acids. The chain's CDR3 is CASSRDRHGYTF. The CDR3 bases are TGTGCCAGCAGCAGGGACAGGCATGGCTACACCTTC.

V is TRBV2 and J is TRBJ1-4; 9 positions agree with TRBD1. Trimming at V came to 6 bases and at J to 6 bases, leaving 8 bases not matched to a gene. Germline V gene lookup returns CDR1 SNHLY and CDR2 FYNNEI. CDR3 length: 15 amino acids. CDR3 DNA sequence: TGTGCCAGCAGAGCAAACAGGGGGCTATATGAAAAACTGTTTTTT. Amino acid sequence: CASRANRGLYEKLFF.